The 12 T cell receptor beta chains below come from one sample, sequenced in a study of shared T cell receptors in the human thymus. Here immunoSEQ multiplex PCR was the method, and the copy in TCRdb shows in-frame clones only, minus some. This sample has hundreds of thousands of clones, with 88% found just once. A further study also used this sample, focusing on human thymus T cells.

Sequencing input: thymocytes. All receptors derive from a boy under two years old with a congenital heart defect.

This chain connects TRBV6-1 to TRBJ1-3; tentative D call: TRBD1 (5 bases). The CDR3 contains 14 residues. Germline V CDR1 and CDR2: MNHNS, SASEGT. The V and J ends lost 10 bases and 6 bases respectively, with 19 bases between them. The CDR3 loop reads CAIADSGGINTIYF. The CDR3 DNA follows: TGTGCCATCGCCGACTCCGGGGGGATAAACACCATATATTTT.

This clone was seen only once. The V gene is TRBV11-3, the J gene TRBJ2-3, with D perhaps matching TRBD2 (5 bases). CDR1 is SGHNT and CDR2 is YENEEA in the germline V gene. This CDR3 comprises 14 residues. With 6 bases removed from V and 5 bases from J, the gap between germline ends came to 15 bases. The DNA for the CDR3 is TGTGCCAGCAGGGGGAGTAGCCTAAGAGATACGCAGTATTTT. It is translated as CASRGSSLRDTQYF.

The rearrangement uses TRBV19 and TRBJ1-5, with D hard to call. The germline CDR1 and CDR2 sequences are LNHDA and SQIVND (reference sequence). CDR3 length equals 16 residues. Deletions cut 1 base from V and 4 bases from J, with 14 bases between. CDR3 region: CASSIVGGNPNQPQHF. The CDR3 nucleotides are TGTGCCAGTAGTATAGTAGGAGGGAACCCGAATCAGCCCCAGCATTTT. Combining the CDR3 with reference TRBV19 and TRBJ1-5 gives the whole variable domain DGGITQSPKYLFRKEGQNVTLSCEQNLNHDAMYWYRQDPGQGLRLIYYSQIVNDFQKGDIAEGYSVSREKKESFPLTVTSAQKNPTAFYLCASSIVGGNPNQPQHFGDGTRLSIL.

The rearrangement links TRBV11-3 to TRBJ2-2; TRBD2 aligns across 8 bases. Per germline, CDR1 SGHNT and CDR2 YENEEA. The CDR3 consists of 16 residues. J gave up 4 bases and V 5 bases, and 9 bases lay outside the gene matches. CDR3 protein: CASSLQREWPTGELFF. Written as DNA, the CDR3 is TGTGCCAGCAGCCTCCAGCGGGAGTGGCCCACCGGGGAGCTGTTTTTT. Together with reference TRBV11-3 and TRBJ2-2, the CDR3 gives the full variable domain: EAGVVQSPRYKIIEKKQPVAFWCNPISGHNTLYWYLQNLGQGPELLIRYENEEAVDDSQLPKDRFSAERLKGVDSTLKIQPAELGDSAVYLCASSLQREWPTGELFFGEGSRLTVL.

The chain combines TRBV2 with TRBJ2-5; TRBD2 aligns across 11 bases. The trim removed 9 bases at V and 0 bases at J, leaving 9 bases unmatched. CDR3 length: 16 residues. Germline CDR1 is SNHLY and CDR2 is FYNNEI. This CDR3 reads CARGTSGQKYQETQYF. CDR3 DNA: TGTGCCAGGGGGACTAGCGGACAAAAGTACCAAGAGACCCAGTACTTC.

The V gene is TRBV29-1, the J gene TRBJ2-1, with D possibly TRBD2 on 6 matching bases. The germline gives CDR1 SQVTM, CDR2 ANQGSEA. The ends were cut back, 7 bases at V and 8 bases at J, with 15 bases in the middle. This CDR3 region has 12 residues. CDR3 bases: TGCAGCGCGACCCCGGGGACTGATGAGCAGTTCTTC. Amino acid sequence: CSATPGTDEQFF.

The CDR3 region has the DNA TGTGCCAGCAGTTTTCCGGGACTAGCGGGAGGAGCAGATACGCAGTATTTT. Residues: CASSFPGLAGGADTQYF. The V call is TRBV5-4, the J call TRBJ2-3; 15 bases match TRBD2. CDR3 size: 17 residues. With 5 bases clipped from V and 4 bases from J, the junction kept 8 bases outside the gene matches. Germline CDR1 is SGHNT and CDR2 is YYREEE (reference sequence).

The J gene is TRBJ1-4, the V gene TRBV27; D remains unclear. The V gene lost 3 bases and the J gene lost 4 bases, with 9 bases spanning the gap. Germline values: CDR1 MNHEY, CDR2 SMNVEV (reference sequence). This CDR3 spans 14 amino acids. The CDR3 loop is CASSLDSYNEKLFF. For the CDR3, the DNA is TGTGCCAGCAGTTTGGACTCCTATAATGAAAAACTGTTTTTT.

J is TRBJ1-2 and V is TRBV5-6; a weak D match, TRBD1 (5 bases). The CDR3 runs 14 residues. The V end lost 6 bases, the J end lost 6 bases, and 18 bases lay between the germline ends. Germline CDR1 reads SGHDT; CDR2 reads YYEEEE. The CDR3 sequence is CASTFPGREDGYTF. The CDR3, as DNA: TGTGCCAGCACCTTCCCGGGCAGGGAAGATGGCTACACCTTC.

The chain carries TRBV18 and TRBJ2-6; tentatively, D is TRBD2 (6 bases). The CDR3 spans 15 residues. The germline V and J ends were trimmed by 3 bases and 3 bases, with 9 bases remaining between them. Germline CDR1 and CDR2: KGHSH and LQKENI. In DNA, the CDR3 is TGTGCCAGCTCACCTACCGGGGGTGGGGCCAACGTCCTGACTTTC. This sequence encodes CASSPTGGGANVLTF.

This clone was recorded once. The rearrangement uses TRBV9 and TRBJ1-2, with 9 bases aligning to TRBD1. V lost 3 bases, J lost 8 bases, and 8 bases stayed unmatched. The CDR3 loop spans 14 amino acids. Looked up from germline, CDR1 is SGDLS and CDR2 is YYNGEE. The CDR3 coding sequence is TGTGCCAGCAGCGCCCGGACAGGGGCGGAGGGCTACACCTTC. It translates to CASSARTGAEGYTF.

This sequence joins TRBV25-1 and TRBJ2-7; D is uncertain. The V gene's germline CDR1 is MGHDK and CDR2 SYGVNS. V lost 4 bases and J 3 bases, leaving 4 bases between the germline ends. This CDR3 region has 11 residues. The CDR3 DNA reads TGTGCCAGCAGTGTGAGCTACGAGCAGTACTTC. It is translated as CASSVSYEQYF.